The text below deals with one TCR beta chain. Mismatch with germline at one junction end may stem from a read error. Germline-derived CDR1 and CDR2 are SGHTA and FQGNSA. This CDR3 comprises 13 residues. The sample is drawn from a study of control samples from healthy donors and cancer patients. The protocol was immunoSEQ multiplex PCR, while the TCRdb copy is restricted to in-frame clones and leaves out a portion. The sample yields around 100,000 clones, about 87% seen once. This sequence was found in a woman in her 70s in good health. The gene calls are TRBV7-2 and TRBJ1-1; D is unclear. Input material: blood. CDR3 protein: CVSSLEFGREAFF. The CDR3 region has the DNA TGTGTCAGCAGCTTAGAATTTGGCAGGGAAGCTTTCTTT.